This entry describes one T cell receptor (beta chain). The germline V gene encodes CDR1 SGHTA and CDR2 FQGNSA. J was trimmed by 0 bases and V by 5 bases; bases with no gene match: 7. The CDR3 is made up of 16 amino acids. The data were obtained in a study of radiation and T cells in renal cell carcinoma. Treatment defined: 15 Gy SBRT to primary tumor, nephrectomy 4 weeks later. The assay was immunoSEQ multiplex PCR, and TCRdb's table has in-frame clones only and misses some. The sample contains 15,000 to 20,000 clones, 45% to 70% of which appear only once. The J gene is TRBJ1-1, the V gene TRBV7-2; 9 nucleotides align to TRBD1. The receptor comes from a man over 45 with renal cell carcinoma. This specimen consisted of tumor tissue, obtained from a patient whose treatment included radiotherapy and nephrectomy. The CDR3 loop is CASSDPGQGMNTEAFF. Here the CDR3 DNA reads TGTGCCAGCAGCGATCCGGGACAGGGAATGAACACTGAAGCTTTCTTT.